In this sample, the clone carrying this TCR beta chain turned up once. Its antigen is still unknown. This entry comes from a study of long-term antiretroviral therapy in people with HIV. Study conclusions and caveats: Repertoire composition at all time points was dominated by clones that had expanded before ART.

Trimming took off 5 bases at V and 7 bases at J, with 14 bases between the two ends. This CDR3 spans 12 amino acids. Germline CDR1 GTSNPN, CDR2 SVGIG (reference sequence). At the survey level, the v3.0 immunoSEQ assay was run. The method was immunoSEQ multiplex PCR; TCRdb's version includes in-frame clones alone and lacks a portion of them. Among approximately 15,000 clones, 90% to 95% were seen once, and the ten largest hold around 10%. Sequenced material: unsorted PBMCs, taken 0.3 years after starting antiretroviral therapy. This receptor was identified in a man aged 55 to 70 with HIV. This chain uses TRBV30 with TRBJ1-2; perhaps TRBD1 as D (5 bases). The CDR3 reads CAWFPGVGGYTF. CDR3 bases: TGTGCCTGGTTCCCGGGGGTTGGTGGCTACACCTTC. The full variable domain, its missing parts supplied by reference TRBV30 and TRBJ1-2, is SQTIHQWPATLVQPVGSPLSLECTVEGTSNPNLYWYRQAAGRGLQLLFYSVGIGQISSEVPQNLSASRPQDRQFILSSKKLLLSDSGFYLCAWFPGVGGYTFGSGTRLTVV.